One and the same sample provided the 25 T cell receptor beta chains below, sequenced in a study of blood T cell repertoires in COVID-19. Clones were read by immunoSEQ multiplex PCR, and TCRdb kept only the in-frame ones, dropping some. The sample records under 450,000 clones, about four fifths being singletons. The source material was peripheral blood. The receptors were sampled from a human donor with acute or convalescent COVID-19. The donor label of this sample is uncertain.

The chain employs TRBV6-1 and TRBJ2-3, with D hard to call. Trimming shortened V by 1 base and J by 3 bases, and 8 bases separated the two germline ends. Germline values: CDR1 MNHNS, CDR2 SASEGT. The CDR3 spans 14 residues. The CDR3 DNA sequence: TGTGCCAGCAGTGAAGTAACAGTTACAGATACGCAGTATTTT. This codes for CASSEVTVTDTQYF.

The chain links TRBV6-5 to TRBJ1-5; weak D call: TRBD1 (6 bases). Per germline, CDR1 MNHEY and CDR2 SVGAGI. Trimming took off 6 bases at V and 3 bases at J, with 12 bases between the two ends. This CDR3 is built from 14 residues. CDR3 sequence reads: CASSHRGNNQPQHF. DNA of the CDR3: TGTGCCAGCAGCCATAGGGGGAACAATCAGCCCCAGCATTTT.

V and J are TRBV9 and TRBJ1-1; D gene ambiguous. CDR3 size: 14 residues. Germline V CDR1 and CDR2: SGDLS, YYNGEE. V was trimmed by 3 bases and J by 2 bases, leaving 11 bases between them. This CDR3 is CASSARGGNTEAFF. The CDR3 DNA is TGTGCCAGCAGCGCCCGAGGCGGAAACACTGAAGCTTTCTTT.

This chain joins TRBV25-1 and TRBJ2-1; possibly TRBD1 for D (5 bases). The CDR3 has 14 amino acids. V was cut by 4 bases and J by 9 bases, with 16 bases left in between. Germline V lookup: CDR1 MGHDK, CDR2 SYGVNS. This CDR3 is CASSGYRIVGEQFF. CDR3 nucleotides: TGTGCCAGCAGTGGATACAGGATTGTCGGTGAGCAGTTCTTC.

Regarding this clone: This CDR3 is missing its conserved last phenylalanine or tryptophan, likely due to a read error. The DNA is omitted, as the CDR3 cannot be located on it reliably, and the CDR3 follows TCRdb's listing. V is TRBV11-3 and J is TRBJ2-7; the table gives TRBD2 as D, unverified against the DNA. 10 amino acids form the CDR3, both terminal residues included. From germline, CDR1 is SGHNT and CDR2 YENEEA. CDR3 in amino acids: CASSWGKRRG.

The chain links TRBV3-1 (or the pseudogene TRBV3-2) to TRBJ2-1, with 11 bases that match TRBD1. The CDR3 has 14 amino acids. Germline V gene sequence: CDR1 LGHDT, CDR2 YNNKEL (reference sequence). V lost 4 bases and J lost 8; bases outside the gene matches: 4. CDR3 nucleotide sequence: TGTGCCAGCAGCCGGGACAGGGGGTGGCATGAGCAGTTCTTC. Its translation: CASSRDRGWHEQFF.

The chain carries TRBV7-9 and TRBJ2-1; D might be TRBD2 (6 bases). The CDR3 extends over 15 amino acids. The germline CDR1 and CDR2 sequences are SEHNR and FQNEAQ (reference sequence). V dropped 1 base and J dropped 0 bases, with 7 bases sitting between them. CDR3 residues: CASSLDGSSYNEQFF. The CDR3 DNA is TGTGCCAGCAGCTTAGACGGGAGCTCCTACAATGAGCAGTTCTTC.

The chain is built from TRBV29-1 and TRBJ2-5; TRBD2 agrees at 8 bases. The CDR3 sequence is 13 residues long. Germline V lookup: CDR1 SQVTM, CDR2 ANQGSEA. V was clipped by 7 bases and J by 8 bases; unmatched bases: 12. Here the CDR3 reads CSGKYSGILTQYF. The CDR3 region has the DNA TGCAGCGGAAAATATAGCGGGATCTTAACCCAGTACTTC.

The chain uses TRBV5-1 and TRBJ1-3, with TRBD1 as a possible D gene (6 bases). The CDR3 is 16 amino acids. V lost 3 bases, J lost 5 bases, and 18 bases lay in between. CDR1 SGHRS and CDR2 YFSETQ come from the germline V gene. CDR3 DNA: TGCGCCAGCAGCTCAACTATAGGACAGCCCCGAAACACCATATATTTT. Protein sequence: CASSSTIGQPRNTIYF.

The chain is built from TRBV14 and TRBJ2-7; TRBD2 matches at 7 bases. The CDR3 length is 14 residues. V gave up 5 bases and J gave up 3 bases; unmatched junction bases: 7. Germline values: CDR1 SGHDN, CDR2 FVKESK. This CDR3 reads CASSRTRKYYEQYF. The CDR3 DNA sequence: TGTGCCAGCAGCAGGACTAGAAAATACTACGAGCAGTACTTC. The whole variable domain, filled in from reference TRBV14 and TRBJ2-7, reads EAGVTQFPSHSVIEKGQTVTLRCDPISGHDNLYWYRRVMGKEIKFLLHFVKESKQDESGMPNNRFLAERTGGTYSTLKVQPAELEDSGVYFCASSRTRKYYEQYFGPGTRLTVT.

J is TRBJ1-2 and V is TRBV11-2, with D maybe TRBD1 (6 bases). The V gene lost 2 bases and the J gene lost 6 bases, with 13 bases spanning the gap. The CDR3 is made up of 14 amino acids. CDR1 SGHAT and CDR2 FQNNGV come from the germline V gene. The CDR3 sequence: CASSLTTGMDGYTF. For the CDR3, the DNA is TGTGCCAGCAGCTTAACTACAGGGATGGATGGCTACACCTTC.

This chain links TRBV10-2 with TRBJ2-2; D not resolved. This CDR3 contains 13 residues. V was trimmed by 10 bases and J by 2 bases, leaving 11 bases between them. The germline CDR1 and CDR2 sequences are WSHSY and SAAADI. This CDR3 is CATMTPNTGELFF. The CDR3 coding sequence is TGCGCCACTATGACTCCTAACACCGGGGAGCTGTTTTTT.

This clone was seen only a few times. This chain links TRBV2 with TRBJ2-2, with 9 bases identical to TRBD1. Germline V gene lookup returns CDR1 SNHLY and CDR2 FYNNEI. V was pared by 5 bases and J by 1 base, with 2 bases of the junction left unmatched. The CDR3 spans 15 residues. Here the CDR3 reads CASSSGQGNTGELFF. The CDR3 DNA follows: TGTGCCAGCAGTTCGGGACAGGGGAACACCGGGGAGCTGTTTTTT.

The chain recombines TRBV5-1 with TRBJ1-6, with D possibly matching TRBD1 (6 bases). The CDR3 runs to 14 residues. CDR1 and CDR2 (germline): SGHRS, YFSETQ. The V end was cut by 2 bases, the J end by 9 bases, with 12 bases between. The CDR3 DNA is TGCGCCAGCAGCTTACAGGGATTTGCTTCACCCCTCCACTTT. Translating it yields CASSLQGFASPLHF.

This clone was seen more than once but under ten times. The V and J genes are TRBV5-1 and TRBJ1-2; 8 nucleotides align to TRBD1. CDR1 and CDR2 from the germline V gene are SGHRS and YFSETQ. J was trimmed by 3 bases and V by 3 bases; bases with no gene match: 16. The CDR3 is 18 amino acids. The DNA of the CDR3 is TGCGCCAGCAGCTCCGGGGACTGGACAGGGACACTCTACTATGGCTACACCTTC. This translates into CASSSGDWTGTLYYGYTF.

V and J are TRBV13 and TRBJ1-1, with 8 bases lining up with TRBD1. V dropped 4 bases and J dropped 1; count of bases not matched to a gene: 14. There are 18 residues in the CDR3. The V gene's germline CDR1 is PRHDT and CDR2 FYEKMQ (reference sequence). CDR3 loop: CASSSAPRTGRGNTEAFF. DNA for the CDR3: TGTGCCAGCAGCTCGGCCCCCAGGACAGGGAGAGGGAACACTGAAGCTTTCTTT.

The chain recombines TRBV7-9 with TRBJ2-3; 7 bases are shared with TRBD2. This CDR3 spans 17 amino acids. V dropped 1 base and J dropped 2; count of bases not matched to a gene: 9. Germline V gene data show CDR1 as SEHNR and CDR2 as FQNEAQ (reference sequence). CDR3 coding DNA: TGTGCCAGCAGCTTAGGGTTTGGGGGGGGACTCACAGATACGCAGTATTTT. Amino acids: CASSLGFGGGLTDTQYF. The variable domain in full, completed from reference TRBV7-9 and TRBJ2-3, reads DTGVSQNPRHKITKRGQNVTFRCDPISEHNRLYWYRQTLGQGPEFLTYFQNEAQLEKSRLLSDRFSAERPKGSFSTLEIQRTEQGDSAMYLCASSLGFGGGLTDTQYFGPGTRLTVL.

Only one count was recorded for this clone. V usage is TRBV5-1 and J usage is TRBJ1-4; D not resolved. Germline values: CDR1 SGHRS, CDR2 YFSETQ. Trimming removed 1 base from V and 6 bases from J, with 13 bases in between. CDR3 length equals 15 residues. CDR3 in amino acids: CASSLSGSFYEKLFF. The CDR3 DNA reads TGCGCCAGCAGCTTGAGTGGGAGTTTTTATGAAAAACTGTTTTTT. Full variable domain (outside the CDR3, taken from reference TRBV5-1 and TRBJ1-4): KAGVTQTPRYLIKTRGQQVTLSCSPISGHRSVSWYQQTPGQGLQFLFEYFSETQRNKGNFPGRFSGRQFSNSRSEMNVSTLELGDSALYLCASSLSGSFYEKLFFGSGTQLSVL.

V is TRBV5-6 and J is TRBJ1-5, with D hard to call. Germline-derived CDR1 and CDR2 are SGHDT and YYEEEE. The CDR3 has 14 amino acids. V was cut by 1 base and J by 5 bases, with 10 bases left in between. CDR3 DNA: TGTGCCAGCAGCTTGTGGGCCGCCTATCAGCCCCAGCATTTT. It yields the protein CASSLWAAYQPQHF.

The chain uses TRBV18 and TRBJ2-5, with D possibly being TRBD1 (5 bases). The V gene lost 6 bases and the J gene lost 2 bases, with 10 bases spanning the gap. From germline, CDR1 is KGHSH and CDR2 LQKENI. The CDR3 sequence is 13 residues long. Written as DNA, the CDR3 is TGTGCCAGCTCGGACACACTTCAAGAGACCCAGTACTTC. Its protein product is CASSDTLQETQYF.

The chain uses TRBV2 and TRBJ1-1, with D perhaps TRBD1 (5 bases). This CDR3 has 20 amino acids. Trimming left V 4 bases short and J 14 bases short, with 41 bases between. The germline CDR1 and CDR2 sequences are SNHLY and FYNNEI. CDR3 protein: CASSASLVFTRGEGRRVSFF. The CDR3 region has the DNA TGTGCCAGCAGTGCGTCCCTCGTTTTCACCCGGGGGGAGGGACGCCGCGTATCATTCTTT. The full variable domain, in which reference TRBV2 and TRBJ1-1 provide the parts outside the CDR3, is EPEVTQTPSHQVTQMGQEVILRCVPISNHLYFYWYRQILGQKVEFLVSFYNNEISEKSEIFDDQFSVERPDGSNFTLKIRSTKLEDSAMYFCASSASLVFTRGEGRRVSFFGQGTRLTVV.

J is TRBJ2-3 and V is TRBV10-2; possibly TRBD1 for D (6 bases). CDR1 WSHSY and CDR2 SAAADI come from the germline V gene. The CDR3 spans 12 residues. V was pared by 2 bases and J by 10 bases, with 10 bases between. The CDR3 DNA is TGCGCCAGCAGTGAGGGACAGCAGTCGCAGTATTTT. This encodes CASSEGQQSQYF.

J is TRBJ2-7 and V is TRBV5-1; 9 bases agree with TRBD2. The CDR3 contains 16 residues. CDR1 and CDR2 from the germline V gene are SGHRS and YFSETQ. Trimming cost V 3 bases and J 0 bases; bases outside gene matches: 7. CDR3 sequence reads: CASSSQTSGISYEQYF. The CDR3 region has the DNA TGCGCCAGCAGCTCCCAGACTAGCGGTATCTCCTACGAGCAGTACTTC.

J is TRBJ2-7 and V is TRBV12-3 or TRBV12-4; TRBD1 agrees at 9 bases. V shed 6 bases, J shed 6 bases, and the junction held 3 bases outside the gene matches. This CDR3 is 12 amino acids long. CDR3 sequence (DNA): TGTGCCAGCAGGGGGACAGGGTTCGAGCAGTACTTC. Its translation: CASRGTGFEQYF.

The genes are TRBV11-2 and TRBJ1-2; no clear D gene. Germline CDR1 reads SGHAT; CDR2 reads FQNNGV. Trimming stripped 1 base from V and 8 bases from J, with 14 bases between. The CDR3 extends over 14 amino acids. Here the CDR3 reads CASSLGRGLGGYTF. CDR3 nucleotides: TGTGCCAGCAGCTTAGGTCGCGGGTTAGGCGGCTACACCTTC. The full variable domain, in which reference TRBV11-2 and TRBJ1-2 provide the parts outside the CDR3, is EAGVAQSPRYKIIEKRQSVAFWCNPISGHATLYWYQQILGQGPKLLIQFQNNGVVDDSQLPKDRFSAERLKGVDSTLKIQPAKLEDSAVYLCASSLGRGLGGYTFGSGTRLTVV.